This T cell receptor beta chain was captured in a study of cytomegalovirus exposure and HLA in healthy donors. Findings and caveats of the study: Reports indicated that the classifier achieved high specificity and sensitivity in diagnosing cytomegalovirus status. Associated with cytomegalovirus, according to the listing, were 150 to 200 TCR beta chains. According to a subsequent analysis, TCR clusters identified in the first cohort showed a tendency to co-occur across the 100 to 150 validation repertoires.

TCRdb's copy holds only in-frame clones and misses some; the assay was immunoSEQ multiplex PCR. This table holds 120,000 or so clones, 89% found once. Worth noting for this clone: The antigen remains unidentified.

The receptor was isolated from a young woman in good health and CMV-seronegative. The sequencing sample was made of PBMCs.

The CDR3 loop reads CASSSPGGYGYTF. CDR3 bases: TGTGCCAGCAGTTCCCCAGGGGGCTATGGCTACACCTTC. The V gene is TRBV28, the J gene TRBJ1-2, with 7 bases fitting TRBD1. The CDR3 is 13 amino acids. Germline CDR1 MDHEN, CDR2 SYDVKM. V trimming: 4 bases; J trimming: 4 bases; junction bases outside the gene matches: 3.